This TCR beta chain emerged from a study of control samples from healthy donors and cancer patients. TCRdb's copy holds only in-frame clones and misses some; the assay was immunoSEQ multiplex PCR. The table shows about 98,000 clones, with around 80% occurring only once. Trimming took 0 bases from V and 8 from J, leaving 7 bases between them. The length of the CDR3 is 11 residues. The germline CDR1 and CDR2 sequences are GTSNPN and SVGIG (reference sequence). The sample consisted of blood. The TCR comes from a man aged 55 to 70 in good health. This rearrangement joins TRBV30 to TRBJ1-2; D is unresolved. CDR3 nucleotides: TGTGCCTGGAGTGTAACCTACGGCTACACCTTC. Protein sequence: CAWSVTYGYTF.